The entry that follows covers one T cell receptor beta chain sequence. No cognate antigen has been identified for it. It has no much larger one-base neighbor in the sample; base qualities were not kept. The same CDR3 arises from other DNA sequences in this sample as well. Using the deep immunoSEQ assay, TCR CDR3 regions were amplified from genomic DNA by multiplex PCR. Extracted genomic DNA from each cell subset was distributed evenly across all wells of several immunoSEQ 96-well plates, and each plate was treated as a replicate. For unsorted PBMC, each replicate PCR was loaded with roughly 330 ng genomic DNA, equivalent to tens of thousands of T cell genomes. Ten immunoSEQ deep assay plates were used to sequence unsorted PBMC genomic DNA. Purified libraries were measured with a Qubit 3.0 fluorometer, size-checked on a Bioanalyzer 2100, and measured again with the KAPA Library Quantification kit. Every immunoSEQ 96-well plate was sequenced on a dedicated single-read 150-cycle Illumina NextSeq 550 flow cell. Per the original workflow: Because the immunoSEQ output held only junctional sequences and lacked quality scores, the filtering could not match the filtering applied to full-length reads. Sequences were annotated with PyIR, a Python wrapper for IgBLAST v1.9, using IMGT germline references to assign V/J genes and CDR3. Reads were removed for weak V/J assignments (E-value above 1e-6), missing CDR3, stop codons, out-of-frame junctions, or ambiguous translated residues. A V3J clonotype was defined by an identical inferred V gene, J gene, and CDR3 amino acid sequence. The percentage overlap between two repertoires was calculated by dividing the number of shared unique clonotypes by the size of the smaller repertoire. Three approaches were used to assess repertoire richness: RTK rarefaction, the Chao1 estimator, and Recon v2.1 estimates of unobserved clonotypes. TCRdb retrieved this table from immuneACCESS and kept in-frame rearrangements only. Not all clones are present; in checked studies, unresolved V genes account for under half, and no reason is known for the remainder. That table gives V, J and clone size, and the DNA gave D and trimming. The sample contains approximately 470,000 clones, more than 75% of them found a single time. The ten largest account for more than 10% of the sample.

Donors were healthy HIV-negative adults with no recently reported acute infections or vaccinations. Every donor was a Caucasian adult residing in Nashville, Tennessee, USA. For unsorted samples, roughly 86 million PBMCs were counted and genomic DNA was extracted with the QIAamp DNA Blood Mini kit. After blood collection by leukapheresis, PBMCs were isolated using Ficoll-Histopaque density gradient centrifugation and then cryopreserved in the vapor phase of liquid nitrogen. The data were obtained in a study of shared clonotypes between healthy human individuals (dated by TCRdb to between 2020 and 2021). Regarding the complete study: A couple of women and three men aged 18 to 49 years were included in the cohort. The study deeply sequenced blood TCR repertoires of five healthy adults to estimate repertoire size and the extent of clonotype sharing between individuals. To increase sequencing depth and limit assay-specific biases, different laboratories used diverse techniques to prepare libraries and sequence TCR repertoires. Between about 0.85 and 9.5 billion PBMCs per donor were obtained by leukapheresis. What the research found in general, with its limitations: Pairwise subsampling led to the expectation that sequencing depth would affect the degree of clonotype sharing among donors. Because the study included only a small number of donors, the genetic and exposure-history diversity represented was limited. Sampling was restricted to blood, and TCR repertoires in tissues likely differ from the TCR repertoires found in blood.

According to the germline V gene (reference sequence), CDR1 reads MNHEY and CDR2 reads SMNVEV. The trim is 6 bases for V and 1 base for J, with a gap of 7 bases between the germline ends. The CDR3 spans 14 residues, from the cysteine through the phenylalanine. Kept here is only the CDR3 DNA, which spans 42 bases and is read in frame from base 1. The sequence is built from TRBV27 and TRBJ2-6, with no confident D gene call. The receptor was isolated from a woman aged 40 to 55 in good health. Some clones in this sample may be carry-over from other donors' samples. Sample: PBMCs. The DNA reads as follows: TGTGCCAGCAGCTTGGGTTCTGGGGCCAACGTCCTGACTTTC. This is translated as CASSLGSGANVLTF.